The following is a T cell receptor (beta chain) sequence with its context. TCR beta CDR3 amplification used RNA transcripts. Scientists carried out first-round RT-PCR using HTBI primers and then a second-round multiplex PCR. Each CDR3 protein is one row after TCRdb ran MiXCR on the multiplex PCR reads. The table lists a few hundred thousand distinct CDR3 sequences, roughly 15% of them singletons, with 9% to 15% in the top ten. The sample originates from a study of Graves' ophthalmopathy and Graves' hyperthyroidism. The diagnosis combined clinical symptoms, thyroxine, TRAb, thyroid ultrasound and orbital computed tomography scans. Sample: peripheral blood. This receptor was taken from an adult man with Graves' ophthalmopathy.

CDR3 amino acids: CSVALGTGINEQYF. The CDR3 region has the DNA TGCAGCGTCGCCCTCGGGACAGGGATAAACGAGCAGTACTTC. The chain couples TRBV29-1 to TRBJ2-7, with 9 bases fitting TRBD1. CDR1 and CDR2 (germline): SQVTM, ANQGSEA. The V segment lost 6 bases and the J segment 5 bases; nucleotides outside the gene matches: 11. The CDR3 totals 14 residues.